This TCR beta chain was obtained from a study of human CD4 T cells and Enterobacteriaceae (dated by TCRdb to the early 2020s). Memory CD4+ T cells, defined as all CD4+ cells except CD45RA+CCR7+CD95- naive cells, were FACS-sorted on a FACSAria III to over 95% purity. Healthy donor blood was obtained from blood donation centers in Switzerland. Positive selection with CD4 and CD14 magnetic microbeads was used to enrich total CD4+ T cells and monocytes. CD8+, CD14+, CD16+, CD56+, CD19+ and CD25-bright cells were excluded prior to sorting. In two blood donors, total memory CD4+ T cells were sequenced directly ex vivo to assess in vivo expansion of bacteria-reactive clonotypes. Isolation of peripheral blood mononuclear cells from donor blood was performed with Ficoll-Paque Plus. The ex vivo total memory CD4+ samples were sequenced at deep level, which gave a detection sensitivity of one cell in 200,000. The QIAamp DNA Micro Kit was used to extract genomic DNA from cell pellets, and spectrophotometry was used to check the DNA quantity and purity. The immunoSEQ multiplex PCR assay was used to amplify the TCR Vbeta CDR3 regions. Sequencing of amplicons was performed on the Illumina HiSeq platform. Retrieved sequences were 87 nucleotides long and contained the CDR3 region. The authors' pipeline ran thus. A clonotype was defined as a unique productive TCR Vbeta nucleotide sequence, quantified by productive template frequency from ImmunoSEQ Analyzer V3.0. A threshold set at the top 5th percentile of each frequency-ranked repertoire was used to define expanded clonotypes. The R package fossil was used to compute repertoire overlap as Chao-Jaccard, and the R package MASS was used to visualize the overlap by nonmetric multidimensional scaling. TCRdb provides this immuneACCESS table in a form limited to in-frame rearrangements. Some clones are lacking; in checked studies, under half of them reflect an unresolved V gene, and why the rest are absent is not known. D and trimming come from the DNA, and the V and J calls and clone size come from that table. The sample table contains about 27,000 clones; only one count was recorded for about four fifths of them. Together, the top ten hold around 0.91% of the sample.

The paper as a whole reports these results and caveats: In ex vivo samples, clonotypes with broad cross-reactivity seemed more expanded than specific clonotypes, as 11 of 19 and about 60% of the roughly 35 fell within the top 5%. The reactivity of ex vivo clonotypes was inferred solely through the matching of nucleotide sequences to CFSE-low cultures from the same donors.

V loses 6 bases, J loses 9 bases, and the germline ends lie 20 bases apart. The germline V gene provides CDR1 SGHNT and CDR2 YENEEA. From the cysteine up to the phenylalanine, the CDR3 has a length of 14 residues. Of all the DNA, just the CDR3 is kept, 42 bases in frame from base 1. On this clone: Its antigen target is currently unknown. The record has no base qualities; no much larger clone is one base away.

The sequence is built from TRBV11-3 and TRBJ2-5, and the D gene may be TRBD2, 6 bases matching. The TCR was taken from a human donor in good health. Sequences were obtained from memory CD4+ T cells from blood. The cell subset or site label, as the study defines it: total memory CD4 T cells sorted directly ex vivo, unstimulated. This receptor carries the CDR3 CASSQMGGAEAQYF. The nucleotides read TGTGCCAGCAGTCAGATGGGAGGAGCGGAGGCCCAGTACTTC.